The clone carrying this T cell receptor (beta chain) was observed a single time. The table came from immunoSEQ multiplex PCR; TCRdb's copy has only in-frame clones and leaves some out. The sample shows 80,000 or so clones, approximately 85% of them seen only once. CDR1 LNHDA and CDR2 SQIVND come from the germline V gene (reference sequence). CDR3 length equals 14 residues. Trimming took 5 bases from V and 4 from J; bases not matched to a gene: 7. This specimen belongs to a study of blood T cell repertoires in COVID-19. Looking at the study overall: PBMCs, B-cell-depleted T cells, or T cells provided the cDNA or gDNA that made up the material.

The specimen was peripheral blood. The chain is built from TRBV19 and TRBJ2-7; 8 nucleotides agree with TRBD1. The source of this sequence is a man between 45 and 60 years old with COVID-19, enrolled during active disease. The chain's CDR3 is CASSPRTGWYEQYF. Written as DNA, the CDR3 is TGTGCCAGTAGTCCCCGGACAGGGTGGTACGAGCAGTACTTC. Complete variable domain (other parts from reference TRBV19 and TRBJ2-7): DGGITQSPKYLFRKEGQNVTLSCEQNLNHDAMYWYRQDPGQGLRLIYYSQIVNDFQKGDIAEGYSVSREKKESFPLTVTSAQKNPTAFYLCASSPRTGWYEQYFGPGTRLTVT.